This T cell receptor (beta chain) was sequenced for a study of control samples from healthy donors and cancer patients. Germline values: CDR1 SGHVS, CDR2 FQNEAQ. CDR3 size: 21 residues. The V gene end was trimmed by 3 bases and the J gene end by 2 bases; junction bases not matched to a gene: 18. Measured with immunoSEQ multiplex PCR; TCRdb has only the in-frame clones, and not every one. The data hold 110,000 or so clones, with 70% to 85% observed a single time. This chain joins TRBV7-8 and TRBJ2-6; TRBD1 matches 8 bases. The source material was blood. This TCR came from a man younger than 35 in good health. CDR3 protein: CASSFRTGLHSSLAGANVLTF. CDR3 in DNA: TGTGCCAGCAGCTTTAGGACAGGGCTCCATTCCTCCCTAGCTGGGGCCAACGTCCTGACTTTC.